One sample yielded the 20 T cell receptor beta chains listed below, sequenced in a study of cytomegalovirus exposure and HLA in healthy donors. PCR involved 60 Vbeta and 13 Jbeta primers. Libraries were prepared by immunoSEQ multiplex PCR; TCRdb keeps only in-frame clonotypes and omits some of them. Of more than 55,000 clones in the sample, 65% to 90% were seen once. The source material was PBMCs. The receptors were gathered from a man aged 25 to 45 in good health and CMV-seronegative.

The V call is TRBV29-1, the J call TRBJ2-5, with TRBD1 as a possible D gene (6 bases). The CDR3 contains 14 residues. Germline assignment: CDR1 SQVTM and CDR2 ANQGSEA. V dropped 3 bases and J dropped 5 bases, with 16 bases sitting between them. The CDR3 here is CSVEHGQLMETQYF. The CDR3 DNA sequence: TGCAGCGTTGAGCACGGACAGTTAATGGAGACCCAGTACTTC.

The chain is built from TRBV30 and TRBJ1-2; weak D call: TRBD1 (6 bases). Trimming pared 1 base from V and 8 bases from J, leaving 11 bases between. The CDR3 length is 12 residues. Germline CDR1 GTSNPN, CDR2 SVGIG (reference sequence). The CDR3 region is CAWSDGGLGYTF. The CDR3 DNA reads TGTGCCTGGAGTGACGGGGGGCTGGGCTACACCTTC.

This clone was seen ten or more times. The chain links TRBV14 to TRBJ2-7; a possible D gene is TRBD2 (6 bases). Per the germline V gene, CDR1 is SGHDN and CDR2 is FVKESK. V shed 2 bases and J shed 6 bases, with 11 bases lying between them. There are 13 residues in the CDR3. The CDR3 bases are TGTGCCAGCAGCCAATATAAGGGAGGCGAGCAGTACTTC. Translation gives CASSQYKGGEQYF.

The chain joins TRBV7-9 to TRBJ2-3; possibly TRBD1 for D (6 bases). Germline V CDR1 and CDR2: SEHNR, FQNEAQ (reference sequence). The CDR3 runs to 15 residues. Trimming took 3 bases from V and 3 from J, leaving 13 bases between them. The CDR3 DNA reads TGTGCCAGCAGCTTCTCTACAGGGCAAACAGATACGCAGTATTTT. Translation: CASSFSTGQTDTQYF.

The gene calls are TRBV6-1 and TRBJ1-5; D call uncertain. CDR1 and CDR2 (germline): MNHNS, SASEGT. V lost 7 bases to trimming and J lost 4 bases, with 14 bases between them. The CDR3 extends over 14 amino acids. This CDR3 reads CASTESLPNQPQHF. The CDR3 DNA reads TGTGCCAGCACCGAGAGTCTACCGAATCAGCCCCAGCATTTT.

The chain recombines TRBV4-1 with TRBJ2-7; 8 positions agree with TRBD2. Germline CDR1 MGHRA, CDR2 YSYEKL. Trimming removed 1 base from V and 0 bases from J; junction bases left unmatched: 2. The CDR3 loop spans 15 amino acids. DNA of the CDR3: TGCGCCAGCAGCCAAGGACTAGCGAGCTCCTACGAGCAGTACTTC. Translated: CASSQGLASSYEQYF.

The chain combines TRBV7-2 with TRBJ2-1; the match to TRBD2 covers 7 bases. The CDR3 extends over 17 amino acids. Germline V gene lookup returns CDR1 SGHTA and CDR2 FQGNSA. J was trimmed by 4 bases and V by 1 base; bases with no gene match: 10. CDR3 coding DNA: TGTGCCAGCAGCTTAGGGCTAGCGGAGCGGAGGTACAATGAGCAGTTCTTC. As protein: CASSLGLAERRYNEQFF.

This clone came up once. This chain joins TRBV18 and TRBJ1-4, with TRBD1 matching 7 bases. CDR3 length: 17 amino acids. CDR1 is KGHSH and CDR2 is LQKENI in the germline V gene. Germline trimming cut 1 base from V and 2 bases from J; bases unmatched to any gene: 7. CDR3 loop: CASSPQARDSTNEKLFF. The CDR3, as DNA: TGTGCCAGCTCACCACAGGCTCGGGACAGTACTAATGAAAAACTGTTTTTT. The complete variable domain, with remaining parts taken from reference TRBV18 and TRBJ1-4, reads NAGVMQNPRHLVRRRGQEARLRCSPMKGHSHVYWYRQLPEEGLKFMVYLQKENIIDESGMPKERFSAEFPKEGPSILRIQQVVRGDSAAYFCASSPQARDSTNEKLFFGSGTQLSVL.

V is TRBV20-1 and J is TRBJ1-1; D possibly corresponds to TRBD1 (5 bases). The CDR3 extends over 11 amino acids. The V gene's germline CDR1 is DFQATT and CDR2 SNEGSKA (reference sequence). Trimming removed 0 bases from V and 7 bases from J, with 6 bases in between. CDR3 sequence reads: CSAREDSEAFF. The CDR3 coding sequence is TGCAGTGCTAGAGAAGACAGTGAAGCTTTCTTT.

Here the CDR3 reads CASSQDRGSEAFF. The DNA for the CDR3 is TGCGCCAGCAGCCAAGACAGGGGATCTGAAGCTTTCTTT. The chain couples TRBV4-3 to TRBJ1-1; weak D call: TRBD1 (6 bases). Germline CDR1 LGHNA, CDR2 YSLEER. The length of the CDR3 is 13 residues. The V gene lost 0 bases and the J gene lost 6 bases, with 8 bases spanning the gap.

The chain employs TRBV18 and TRBJ2-5; D is perhaps TRBD2 (5 bases). V was cut by 3 bases and J by 2 bases, with 10 bases left in between. Germline lookup yields CDR1 KGHSH and CDR2 LQKENI. CDR3 length: 14 amino acids. This chain's CDR3 is CASSPNGDQETQYF. The CDR3 region has the DNA TGTGCCAGCTCACCTAACGGGGATCAAGAGACCCAGTACTTC.

This chain links TRBV15 with TRBJ2-3; 13 bases agree with TRBD2. V lost 4 bases and J lost 5; bases outside the gene matches: 6. The CDR3 consists of 16 residues. In germline, CDR1 is LNHNV, CDR2 YYDKDF (reference sequence). The CDR3 reads CATSTRTSGSLDTQYF. In DNA form, the CDR3 reads TGTGCCACCAGCACCCGGACTAGCGGGAGCTTAGATACGCAGTATTTT. Full variable domain (remainder filled in from reference TRBV15 and TRBJ2-3): DAMVIQNPRYQVTQFGKPVTLSCSQTLNHNVMYWYQQKSSQAPKLLFHYYDKDFNNEADTPDNFQSRRPNTSFCFLDIRSPGLGDTAMYLCATSTRTSGSLDTQYFGPGTRLTVL.

The table lists this clone with a count of one. V and J are TRBV5-4 and TRBJ2-5; TRBD1 aligns across 10 bases. In germline, CDR1 is SGHNT, CDR2 YYREEE (reference sequence). The CDR3 is 16 residues long. J lost 5 bases, V lost 4 bases, and 11 bases had no gene match. CDR3 region: CASSAGQGSLRETQYF. CDR3 sequence (DNA): TGTGCCAGCAGCGCGGGACAGGGGTCATTGAGGGAGACCCAGTACTTC.

The V call is TRBV12-5, the J call TRBJ2-5; the match to TRBD1 covers 8 bases. CDR1 and CDR2 (germline): LGHNT, FRNRAP. CDR3 size: 14 residues. Trimming at V came to 6 bases and at J to 3 bases, leaving 6 bases not matched to a gene. The CDR3, as DNA: TGTGCTAGTGGCACCGGGACAGGTGAAGAGACCCAGTACTTC. It specifies CASGTGTGEETQYF.

V is TRBV6-6 and J is TRBJ1-1; 12 bases agree with TRBD1. V was clipped by 0 bases and J by 4 bases; unmatched bases: 3. The CDR3 has 16 amino acids. Germline lookup yields CDR1 MNHNY and CDR2 SVGAGI (reference sequence). The CDR3 DNA follows: TGTGCCAGCAGTTACTCCCCGGGACAGGGGGCCACTGAAGCTTTCTTT. Translating it yields CASSYSPGQGATEAFF.

V is TRBV18 and J is TRBJ2-2; TRBD2 aligns across 7 bases. The germline CDR1 and CDR2 sequences are KGHSH and LQKENI. The ends lost 6 bases at V and 7 bases at J; junction bases unmatched: 14. CDR3 length: 16 amino acids. In DNA form, the CDR3 reads TGTGCCAGCTCCCCCCAAGAAGGCGGGAGCCGCGGGGAGCTGTTTTTT. Amino acids: CASSPQEGGSRGELFF.

In DNA, the CDR3 is TGCGCCAGCAGCCTGTTGACTAGCGTGTCCCTCTCCTACAATGAGCAGTTCTTC. The encoded protein is CASSLLTSVSLSYNEQFF. The rearrangement links TRBV5-1 to TRBJ2-1; 8 positions match TRBD2. Germline V gene lookup returns CDR1 SGHRS and CDR2 YFSETQ. The CDR3 is 18 amino acids. J lost 0 bases, V lost 4 bases, and 12 bases had no gene match.

This chain joins TRBV15 and TRBJ2-3; the match to TRBD2 covers 12 bases. CDR3 size: 14 residues. CDR1 LNHNV and CDR2 YYDKDF come from the germline V gene (reference sequence). Trimming at V came to 5 bases and at J to 5 bases, leaving 2 bases not matched to a gene. This chain's CDR3 is CATSPGLAGDTQYF. CDR3 sequence (DNA): TGTGCCACCAGCCCGGGACTAGCGGGAGATACGCAGTATTTT.

The table lists this clone with a few counts. CDR3 DNA: TGTGCTAGTGGCGGCATGGGACTCTCGGCAGGGGAAGCTTTCTTT. It translates to CASGGMGLSAGEAFF. The rearrangement links TRBV12-5 to TRBJ1-1; a possible D gene is TRBD1 (5 bases). Trimming cost V 6 bases and J 8 bases, with 22 bases left between them. This CDR3 spans 15 amino acids. Germline V gene data show CDR1 as LGHNT and CDR2 as FRNRAP.

Remarks on this clone: Germline is not matched at one junction end, which may reflect a read error. The chain combines TRBV7-9 with TRBJ1-3, with D unresolved. The CDR3 covers 15 residues. CDR1 is SEHNR, CDR2 FQNEAQ, per germline (reference sequence). The CDR3, as DNA: TGTTCCAGCAGCCCCGGACTCGGAGGGGGAAACACCATATATTTT. Amino acid sequence: CSSSPGLGGGNTIYF.